This T cell receptor (beta chain) was documented in a study of response to subunit inactivated influenza vaccine. Whole-study findings and limits: The authors suggested that every seasonal influenza vaccination recruits few new T cells.

In its sample, this clonotype was seen many times. Its specificity is not known. Between the trimmed V and J ends, which lost 0 bases and 5 bases, there was a span of 5 bases. Germline values: CDR1 SEHNR, CDR2 FQNEAQ (reference sequence). The CDR3 spans 13 residues. Via MiXCR, TCRdb re-called the RT-PCR reads, giving one row per CDR3 protein. Counted here are approximately 500,000 distinct CDR3 sequences, around 21% occurring once; the ten biggest clones make up around 2.8%. These data were also reused for a study on T cells expressing NK-cell markers. This second study says: For TCR beta, cDNA was produced by 5'RACE template switching with UMIs. Among eight sequenced donors, seven carried HCMV seropositivity while one was seronegative. Dominant NKG2C+ clonotypes accounted for roughly 1.0-7.0% of CD8+ T cells in 5 to 7 donors. Evidence did not settle whether expanded NKG2C+ T cell clones targeted HCMV.

V usage is TRBV7-9 and J usage is TRBJ2-4; unclear D gene. The material sequenced was CD4+ T cells sorted from PBMCs, taken 11 to 12 days after vaccination. This clonotype was sampled from a man aged 50-60 years who received an inactivated influenza vaccine. CDR3 residues: CASSLAVQNIQYF. DNA for the CDR3: TGTGCCAGCAGCTTAGCCGTCCAAAACATTCAGTACTTC.